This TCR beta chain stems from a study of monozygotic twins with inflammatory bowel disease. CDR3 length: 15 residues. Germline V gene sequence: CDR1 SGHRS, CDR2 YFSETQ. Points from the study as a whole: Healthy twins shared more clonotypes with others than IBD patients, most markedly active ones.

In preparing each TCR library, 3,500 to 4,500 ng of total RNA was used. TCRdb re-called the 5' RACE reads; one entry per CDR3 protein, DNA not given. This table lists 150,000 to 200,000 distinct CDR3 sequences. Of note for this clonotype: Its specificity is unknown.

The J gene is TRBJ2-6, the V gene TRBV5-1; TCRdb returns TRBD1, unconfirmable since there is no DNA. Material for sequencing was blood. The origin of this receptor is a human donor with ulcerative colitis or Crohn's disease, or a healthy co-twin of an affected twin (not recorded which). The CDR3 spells CASSLSRPGANVLTF.